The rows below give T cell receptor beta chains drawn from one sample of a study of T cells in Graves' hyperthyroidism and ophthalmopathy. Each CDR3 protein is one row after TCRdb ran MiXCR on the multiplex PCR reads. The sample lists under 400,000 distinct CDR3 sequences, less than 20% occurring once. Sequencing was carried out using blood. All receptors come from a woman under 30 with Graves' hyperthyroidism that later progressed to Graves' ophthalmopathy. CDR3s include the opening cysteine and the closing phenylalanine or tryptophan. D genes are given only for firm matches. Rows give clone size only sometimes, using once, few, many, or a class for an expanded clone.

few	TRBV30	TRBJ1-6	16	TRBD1	TGTGCCTGGAAAATCTTGCAGGGGGGAAATAATTCACCCCTCCACTTT	CAWKILQGGNNSPLHF
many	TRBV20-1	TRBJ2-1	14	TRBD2	TGCAGTGCTAGGGGACTAGCGGACTACAATGAGCAGTTCTTC	CSARGLADYNEQFF
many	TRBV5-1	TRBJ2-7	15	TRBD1	TGCGCCAGCAGGCTGACCCCGGGACAGGAGCTCGAGCAGTACTTC	CASRLTPGQELEQYF
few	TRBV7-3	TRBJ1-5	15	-	TGTGCCAGCAGCTTAACTGGGACACCGGATCAGCCCCAGCATTTT	CASSLTGTPDQPQHF
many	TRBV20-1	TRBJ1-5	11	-	TGCAGTGCTCAGACAGATCAGCCCCAGCATTTT	CSAQTDQPQHF
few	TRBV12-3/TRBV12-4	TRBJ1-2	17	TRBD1	TGTGCCAGCAGTTACGGGCAGGGGGCGTCTGGGAACTATGGCTACACCTTC	CASSYGQGASGNYGYTF
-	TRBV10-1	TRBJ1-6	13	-	TGCGCCAGCAGAGATAGAAGAAATTCACCCCTCCACTTT	CASRDRRNSPLHF
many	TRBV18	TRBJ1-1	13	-	TGTGCCAGCTCCCCCAGTGGGGGAACTGAAGCTTTCTTT	CASSPSGGTEAFF
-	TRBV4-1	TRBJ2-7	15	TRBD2	TGCGCCAGCAGCCTCTCATCCGGGAGGGCCAGCGAGCAGTACTTC	CASSLSSGRASEQYF
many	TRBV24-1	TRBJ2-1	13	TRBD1	TGTGCCACCAGTGATTGGACAGGGAATGAGCAGTTCTTC	CATSDWTGNEQFF
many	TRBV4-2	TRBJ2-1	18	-	TGTGCCAGCAGCCAAGAAAGTCCGGGGGTAGGGTCCTACAATGAGCAGTTCTTC	CASSQESPGVGSYNEQFF
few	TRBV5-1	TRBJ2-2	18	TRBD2	TGCGCCAGCAGCACCCGACTAGCGGGAGGGCCTTCGGCCGGGGAGCTGTTTTTT	CASSTRLAGGPSAGELFF
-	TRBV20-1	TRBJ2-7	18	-	TGCAGTGCTAGGTTACACGACTCACAGGAGAACAGGGCCTACGAGCAGTACTTC	CSARLHDSQENRAYEQYF
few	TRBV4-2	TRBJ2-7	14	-	TGTGCCAGCAGCCAAGATTTAACTAGCTACGAGCAGTACTTC	CASSQDLTSYEQYF
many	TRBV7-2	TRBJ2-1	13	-	TGTGCCAGCAGCTTATCCGGGGTCAATGAGCAGTTCTTC	CASSLSGVNEQFF
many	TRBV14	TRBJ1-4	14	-	TGTGCCAGCAGCCCCCGGTTCGGTAATGAAAAACTGTTTTTT	CASSPRFGNEKLFF
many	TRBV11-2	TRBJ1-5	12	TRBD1	TGTGCCAGCAGCCCCGGGACAGGGATCCAGCATTTT	CASSPGTGIQHF
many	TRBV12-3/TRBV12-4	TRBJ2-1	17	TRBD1	TGTGCCAGCAGTTTCCAGACAGGGGGCCATTCCTACAATGAGCAGTTCTTC	CASSFQTGGHSYNEQFF
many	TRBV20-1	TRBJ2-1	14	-	TGCAGTGCCGACGCTCTAGGGGCCTGGAATGAGCAGTTCTTC	CSADALGAWNEQFF
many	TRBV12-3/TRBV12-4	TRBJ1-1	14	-	TGTGCCAGCAGCCTAAGGCCTCCGTGGACTGAAGCTTTCTTT	CASSLRPPWTEAFF
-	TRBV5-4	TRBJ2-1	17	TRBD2	TGTGCCAGCAGCCAGGGACCGGGACTAGCGGTGGAGGAGGAGCAGTTCTTC	CASSQGPGLAVEEEQFF
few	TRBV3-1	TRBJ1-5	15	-	TGTGCCAGCAGCCAAGATCTACCGGGGAATCAGCCCCAGCATTTT	CASSQDLPGNQPQHF
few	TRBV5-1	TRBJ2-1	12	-	TGCGCCAGCAGCGACCAGACGGGAGAGCAGTTCTTC	CASSDQTGEQFF
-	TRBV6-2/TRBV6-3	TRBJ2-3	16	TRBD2	TGTGCCAGCAGCCCATCACTAGCGGGAGGCACAGATACGCAGTATTTT	CASSPSLAGGTDTQYF
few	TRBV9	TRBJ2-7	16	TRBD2	TGTGCCAGCAGCTCGTCGCCGGGACTAGCTCCCTACGAGCAGTACTTC	CASSSSPGLAPYEQYF
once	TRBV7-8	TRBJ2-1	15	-	TGTACCAGCAGCTTAAGGGGGGGCTCCTGCAATGAGCAGTTCTTC	CTSSLRGGSCNEQFF
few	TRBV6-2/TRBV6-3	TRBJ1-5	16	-	TGTGCCAGCAGTTCCCTCCCGGGGGGCGAAGGTCAGCCCCAGCATTTT	CASSSLPGGEGQPQHF
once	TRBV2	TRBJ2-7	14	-	TGTGCCAGCAGTGAAACTAGGGGAAGGAAGGAGCAGTACTTC	CASSETRGRKEQYF
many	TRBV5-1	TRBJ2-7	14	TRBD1	TGCGCCAGCAGACCCCGGACAGGGGCCTACGAGCAGTACTTC	CASRPRTGAYEQYF
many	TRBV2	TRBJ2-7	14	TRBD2	TGTGCCAGCAGGGAGGGACTAGCGAACTACGAGCAGTACTTC	CASREGLANYEQYF
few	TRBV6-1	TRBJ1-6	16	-	TGTGCCAGCAGTGAAATCGGGCAGGGGAACAATTCACCCCTCCACTTT	CASSEIGQGNNSPLHF
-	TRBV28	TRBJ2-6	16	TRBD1	TGTGCCAGCAGCGGACAGGGGGCTGCTCGGGCCAACGTCCTGACTTTC	CASSGQGAARANVLTF
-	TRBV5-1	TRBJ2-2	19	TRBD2	TGCGCCAGCAGCCCCTCGACTAGCGGATTAATGGGGAACACCGGGGAGCTGTTTTTT	CASSPSTSGLMGNTGELFF
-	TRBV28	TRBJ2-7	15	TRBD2	TGTGCCCCCCAGGAGCGGGAGGACGTAGGCTACGAGCAGTACTTC	CAPQEREDVGYEQYF
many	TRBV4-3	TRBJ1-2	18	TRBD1	TGCGCCAGCAGCCGTGCGCTTCGTGTAGGCACAGGGGAAGATGGCTACACCTTC	CASSRALRVGTGEDGYTF
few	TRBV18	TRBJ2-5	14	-	TGTGCCAGCTCACCACCTGAACAGGGAGAGACCCAGTACTTC	CASSPPEQGETQYF
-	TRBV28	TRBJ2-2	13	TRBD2	TGTGCCAGCAGCGGGGGGAAGACCGGGGAGCTGTTTTTT	CASSGGKTGELFF
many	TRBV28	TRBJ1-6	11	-	TGTGCCAGCAGTTCCCGGTCACCCCTCCACTTT	CASSSRSPLHF
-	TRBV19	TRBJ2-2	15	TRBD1	TGTGCCAGTAGTCACAACGGACAGGGTACCGGGGAGCTGTTTTTT	CASSHNGQGTGELFF
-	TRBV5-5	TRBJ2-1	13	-	TGTGCCAGCAGCCCGGAGGCCGGGCATTCCCTCATCTTC	CASSPEAGHSLIF
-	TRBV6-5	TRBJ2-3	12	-	TGTGCCAGCAGTTACGAGAGGGGGGCGCAGTATTTT	CASSYERGAQYF
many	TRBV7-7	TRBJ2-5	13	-	TGTGCTAGCAGCTTTAGAGGGAGCGAGACCCAGTACTTC	CASSFRGSETQYF
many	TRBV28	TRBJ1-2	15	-	TGTGCCAGCAGTTCCGGGGACCGCTATAACTATGGCTACACCTTC	CASSSGDRYNYGYTF